Listed below are T cell receptor beta chains from one sample, sequenced in a study of long-term antiretroviral therapy in people with HIV. Measured with immunoSEQ multiplex PCR; TCRdb has only the in-frame clones, and not every one. In the table there are 20,000 to 30,000 clones, roughly nine tenths of which are singletons. This material consisted of unsorted PBMCs, taken 1.9 years after starting antiretroviral therapy. All receptors derive from a woman aged 25 to 39 with HIV. Each CDR3 is given with its conserved first and last residue. The order of the fields is D gene, V gene, J gene, clone size, CDR3 DNA, CDR3 protein. The D gene is left open where the match is weak. The listing skips clone size in some rows; elsewhere it reads once, few, many or a size class.

-	TRBV6-5	TRBJ1-1	-	TGTGCCAGCATGTCCCGGGACGCTAGGACTGAAGCTTTCTTT	CASMSRDARTEAFF
-	TRBV11-2	TRBJ1-6	-	TGTGCCAGCAGCCGCAAACAGGGATTGACCCCGCTAAATTCACCCCTCCACTTT	CASSRKQGLTPLNSPLHF
-	TRBV11-2	TRBJ2-3	-	TGTGCCAGCAGCGTGGGGCTATCCACAGATACGCAGTATTTT	CASSVGLSTDTQYF
-	TRBV29-1	TRBJ1-2	-	TGCAGCGTTGAGAAGAGGGAGCGGGGCTACACCTTC	CSVEKRERGYTF
-	TRBV7-3	TRBJ1-1	-	TGTGCCAGCAGCTGGGCAGGCCGCACTGAAGCTTTCTTT	CASSWAGRTEAFF
TRBD1	TRBV6-1	TRBJ2-6	-	TGTGCCAGCAGTGAATCGCCAGGGGGCGGTTTCGGGGCCAACGTCCTGACTTTC	CASSESPGGGFGANVLTF
-	TRBV19	TRBJ1-1	once	TGTGCCAGTAGTATGGGCGGAGAAGCTTTCTTT	CASSMGGEAFF
TRBD1	TRBV5-1	TRBJ2-1	-	TGCGCCAGCAGCTCTACAGGGGGCTTAGAGCAGTTCTTC	CASSSTGGLEQFF
-	TRBV7-3	TRBJ2-7	-	TGTGCCAGCAGTCCTGCAGGGAACGTGTACGAGCAGTACTTC	CASSPAGNVYEQYF
-	TRBV6-5	TRBJ1-5	-	TGTGCCAGCAGTTACAGGGTTGGAAATCAGCCCCAGCATTTT	CASSYRVGNQPQHF
-	TRBV29-1	TRBJ1-1	-	TGCAGCGTTCGAAATGGACAGCAGAACACTGAAGCTTTCTTT	CSVRNGQQNTEAFF
-	TRBV4-1	TRBJ1-1	-	TGCGCCAGCAGCCAAGATATTCTGAACACTGAAGCTTTCTTT	CASSQDILNTEAFF
-	TRBV19	TRBJ2-7	-	TGTGCCAGTAGTATACGGGTGGACGCCCCCTACGAGCAGTACTTC	CASSIRVDAPYEQYF
TRBD1	TRBV9	TRBJ1-3	-	TGTGCCAGCAGCGGGGGACAGGGAAACACCATATATTTT	CASSGGQGNTIYF
-	TRBV29-1	TRBJ2-7	-	TGCAGCACCAAGCAGGGCGGCTCCTACGAGCAGTACTTC	CSTKQGGSYEQYF
TRBD1	TRBV30	TRBJ1-3	once	TGTGCCTGGAGCACAGGGGACTACTCTGGAAACACCATATATTTT	CAWSTGDYSGNTIYF
-	TRBV29-1	TRBJ2-5	-	TGCAGCGTTGCCACACCCGGAAAGGTGGAGACCCAGTACTTC	CSVATPGKVETQYF
TRBD1	TRBV6-5	TRBJ2-7	-	TGTGCCAGCAGTTACGGCGGACAGGGGCTCGGGGAGCAGTACTTC	CASSYGGQGLGEQYF
-	TRBV18	TRBJ2-2	-	TGTGCCAGCCCCACCGGGGGAAACACCGGGGAGCTGTTTTTT	CASPTGGNTGELFF
-	TRBV27	TRBJ1-1	-	TGTGCCAGCAGTTTATCTTTTCGGATGAACACTGAAGCTTTCTTT	CASSLSFRMNTEAFF
-	TRBV18	TRBJ1-2	-	TGTGCCAGCTCACCACCGGACGGGGGGGCGCGCGGCTACACCTTC	CASSPPDGGARGYTF
-	TRBV15	TRBJ1-5	few	TGTGCCACCAGCAGTCCCCAGGGTTTCAATCAGCCCCAGCATTTT	CATSSPQGFNQPQHF
-	TRBV25-1	TRBJ2-2	-	TGTGCCAGCAGTGAATATTACGCCACCGGGGAGCTGTTTTTT	CASSEYYATGELFF
TRBD1	TRBV6-5	TRBJ2-7	-	TGTGCCAGCAGTTACTCCGGACAGGGGATCTACGAGCAGTACTTC	CASSYSGQGIYEQYF
TRBD1	TRBV2	TRBJ2-7	-	TGTGCCAGCAGTGAAATGGACAGGATCTCCTACGAGCAGTACTTC	CASSEMDRISYEQYF
-	TRBV5-1	TRBJ1-2	-	TGCGCCAGCAGCTTGGAAGGAGGCAACTATGGCTACACCTTC	CASSLEGGNYGYTF
TRBD1	TRBV5-1	TRBJ1-3	-	TGCGCCAGCAGCCTCGTTGGGACAGGGGGTCCCAACTCTGGAAACACCATATATTTT	CASSLVGTGGPNSGNTIYF
TRBD1	TRBV5-4	TRBJ1-2	once	TGTGCCAGCAGCTTGGAATCTCTGGACAGGGTGTATGGCTACACCTTC	CASSLESLDRVYGYTF
-	TRBV5-1	TRBJ1-1	-	TGCGCCAGCAGCTTAACAGGGACGATCCCCACTGAAGCTTTCTTT	CASSLTGTIPTEAFF
TRBD1	TRBV5-1	TRBJ1-1	-	TGCGCCAGCAGCTCCCACAGGGGAGGAGGGAACACTGAAGCTTTCTTT	CASSSHRGGGNTEAFF
-	TRBV14	TRBJ1-6	few	TGTGCCAGCAGCCAGACCATTCCACCCCTCCACTTT	CASSQTIPPLHF
-	TRBV5-1	TRBJ1-6	-	TGCGCCAGCAGCTTGGATTTCAATTCACCCCTCCACTTT	CASSLDFNSPLHF
TRBD1	TRBV7-2	TRBJ1-2	once	TGTGCCAGCAGCTTAGCGTTGGACAGGGTTGGAGGCTACACCTTC	CASSLALDRVGGYTF
-	TRBV2	TRBJ1-5	few	TGTGCCAGCTCGGCGCAAAATAGCAATCAGCCCCAGCATTTT	CASSAQNSNQPQHF
-	TRBV10-3	TRBJ2-3	-	TGTGCCATCAGTGACTACACTAGTTCAGGTTCTGCAGATACGCAGTATTTT	CAISDYTSSGSADTQYF
TRBD1	TRBV30	TRBJ1-6	few	TGTGCCTGGAACACAGGGGTAGGTTATAATTCACCCCTCCACTTT	CAWNTGVGYNSPLHF
-	TRBV18	TRBJ2-1	-	TGTGCCAGCTCACCACCATCGACGGACCTCGAGCAGTTCTTC	CASSPPSTDLEQFF
-	TRBV28	TRBJ2-3	once	TGTGCCATCCAGACAGGCTCTGTTGGTACGCAGTATTTT	CAIQTGSVGTQYF
-	TRBV2	TRBJ1-4	-	TGTGCCAGCAGCCCTGAGAGCCTTTGGGAAAAACTGTTTTTT	CASSPESLWEKLFF
-	TRBV6-1	TRBJ2-4	-	TGTGCCAGCAGTGATTTTTATCGCATTCAGTACTTC	CASSDFYRIQYF
-	TRBV4-1	TRBJ2-2	few	TGCGCCAGCAGCCAAGAGATTAAGGGCGCGAACACCGGGGAGCTGTTTTTT	CASSQEIKGANTGELFF
-	TRBV30	TRBJ1-2	-	TGTGCCTGGAGCCCCACCCGGGCGAATCCTAACTATGGCTACACCTTC	CAWSPTRANPNYGYTF
-	TRBV14	TRBJ2-1	-	TGTGCCAGCAGCCAAGCGGGGAGGTTCCGGGATGAGCAGTTCTTC	CASSQAGRFRDEQFF
-	TRBV5-1	TRBJ1-5	-	TGCGCCAGCAGCTTCGGGGGCGACAATCAGCCCCAGCATTTT	CASSFGGDNQPQHF
-	TRBV25-1	TRBJ1-6	-	TGTGCCAGCAGTGTATCAACAGGTTTGGGGTCACCCCTCCACTTT	CASSVSTGLGSPLHF
TRBD1	TRBV7-3	TRBJ1-6	-	TGTGCCAGCAGCCGGACAGGGCAATCACCCCTCCACTTT	CASSRTGQSPLHF
-	TRBV12-5	TRBJ1-1	-	TGTGCTAGTGGTCTACCAGGGGTAACTGAAGCTTTCTTT	CASGLPGVTEAFF
TRBD1	TRBV5-8	TRBJ2-2	-	TGTGCCACCCACACAGGGGCCGGGGAGCTGTTTTTT	CATHTGAGELFF
-	TRBV30	TRBJ1-4	-	TGTGCCTGGGGCCAGGGTGGGGGAGGAGAAAAACTGTTTTTT	CAWGQGGGGEKLFF
TRBD1	TRBV28	TRBJ2-2	-	TGTGCCAGCAGTTTATATGGGACAGGGGGCCCCGGGGAGCTGTTTTTT	CASSLYGTGGPGELFF
TRBD1	TRBV27	TRBJ1-4	-	TGTGCCAGCCTTGGAGGGGGCATGGAAAAACTGTTTTTT	CASLGGGMEKLFF
-	TRBV15	TRBJ2-5	-	TGTGCCACCAGCAGAGATCCCAACAGCCAAGAGACCCAGTACTTC	CATSRDPNSQETQYF
-	TRBV30	TRBJ2-5	-	TGTGCCTGGAGTAAGGTAGAGACCCAGTACTTC	CAWSKVETQYF
-	TRBV9	TRBJ1-1	-	TGTGCCAGCAGCGTAGTGGGGGCGGCTGAAGCTTTCTTT	CASSVVGAAEAFF